The sequence of this T cell receptor beta chain was determined in a study of ipilimumab plus nivolumab after autologous stem cell transplantation. This clone was observed a few times. Germline V lookup: CDR1 MNHNS, CDR2 SASEGT. Trimming cost V 6 bases and J 7 bases, with 16 bases left between them. The CDR3 runs to 14 residues. TCRdb keeps only in-frame clones here, not all; method: immunoSEQ multiplex PCR. The sample records about 22,000 clones, just under 75% being singletons. This rearrangement joins TRBV6-1 to TRBJ1-5; tentatively, D is TRBD1 (6 bases). This specimen consisted of PBMCs, obtained in a trial of ipilimumab plus nivolumab as post-transplant consolidation. The sequence derives from a male donor with diffuse large B-cell lymphoma. The CDR3 DNA sequence: TGTGCCAGCAGCGAGGGACAAGCAAGACAGCCCCAGCATTTT. Protein: CASSEGQARQPQHF.